The sequence of this T cell receptor (beta chain) was determined in a study of cytomegalovirus exposure and HLA in healthy donors. Findings and caveats of the study: A later analysis linked 15,000 to 20,000 TCR beta sequences to HLA alleles at 0.05 false discovery rate. Analysis was performed later, and it showed HLA-associated TCR beta chains to be more clonally expanded than equally common others. Per published accounts, TCR beta sequences correctly predicted the HLA-A and HLA-B alleles of most subjects. With later analysis, a missense DCLRE1C variant became linked to TCR beta V- and J-gene trimming.

This clone has a handful of counts. The antigen remains undetermined. PCR employed 60 Vbeta and 13 Jbeta primers. Sequencing used immunoSEQ multiplex PCR; TCRdb keeps in-frame clones, though not all of them. The table records around 190,000 clones, around 79% of them present only once. Sequencing input: PBMCs. This clonotype originated in a woman aged 40 to 49 in good health and CMV-seronegative.

The CDR3 region is CATSSTGYTGELFF. DNA of the CDR3: TGTGCCACCAGCAGTACGGGATACACCGGGGAGCTGTTTTTT. The chain combines TRBV15 with TRBJ2-2, with D possibly TRBD2 on 5 matching bases. CDR1 is LNHNV and CDR2 is YYDKDF in the germline V gene (reference sequence). Trimming left V 3 bases short and J 3 bases short, with 8 bases between. The CDR3 consists of 14 residues.